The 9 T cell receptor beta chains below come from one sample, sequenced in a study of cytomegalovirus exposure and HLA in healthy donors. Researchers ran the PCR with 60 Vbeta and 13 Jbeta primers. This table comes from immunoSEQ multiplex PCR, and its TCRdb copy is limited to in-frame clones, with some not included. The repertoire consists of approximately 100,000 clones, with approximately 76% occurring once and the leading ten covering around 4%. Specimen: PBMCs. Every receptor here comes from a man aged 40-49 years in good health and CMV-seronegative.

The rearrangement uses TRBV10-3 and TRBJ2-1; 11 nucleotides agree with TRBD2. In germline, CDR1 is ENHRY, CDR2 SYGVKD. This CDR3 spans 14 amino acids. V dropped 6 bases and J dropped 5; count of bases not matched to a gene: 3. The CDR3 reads CAIRPTSGNNEQFF. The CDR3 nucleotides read TGTGCCATCAGGCCGACTAGCGGGAACAATGAGCAGTTCTTC.

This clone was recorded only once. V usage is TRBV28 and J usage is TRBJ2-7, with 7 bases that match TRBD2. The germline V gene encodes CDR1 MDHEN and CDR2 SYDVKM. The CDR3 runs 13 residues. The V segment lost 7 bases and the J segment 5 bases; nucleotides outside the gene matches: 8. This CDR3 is CASTAGERDEQYF. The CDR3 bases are TGTGCCAGCACGGCGGGGGAGCGTGACGAGCAGTACTTC.

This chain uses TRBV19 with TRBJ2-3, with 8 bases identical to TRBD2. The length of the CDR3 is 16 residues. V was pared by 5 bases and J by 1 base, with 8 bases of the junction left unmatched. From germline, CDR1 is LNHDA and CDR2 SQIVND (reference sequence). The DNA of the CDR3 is TGTGCCAGTAGTGGGGCGGCGGGGGGACGCACAGATACGCAGTATTTT. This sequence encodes CASSGAAGGRTDTQYF.

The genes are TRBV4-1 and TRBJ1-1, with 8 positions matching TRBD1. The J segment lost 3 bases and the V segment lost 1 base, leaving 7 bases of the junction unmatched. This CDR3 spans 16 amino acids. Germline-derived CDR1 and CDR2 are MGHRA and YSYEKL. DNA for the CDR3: TGCGCCAGCAGCCAAGGGGCAGGGGGCGATTACACTGAAGCTTTCTTT. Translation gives CASSQGAGGDYTEAFF.

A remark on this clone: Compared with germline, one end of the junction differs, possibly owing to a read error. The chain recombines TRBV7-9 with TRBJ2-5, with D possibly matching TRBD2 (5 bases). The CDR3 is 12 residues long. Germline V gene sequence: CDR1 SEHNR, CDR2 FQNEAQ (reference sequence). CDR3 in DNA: TGTTCCAGCAGTTTGAGAGGGGAGACCCAGTACTTC. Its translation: CSSSLRGETQYF.

The DNA of the CDR3 is TGTGCCAGCAGTACCCCAGGGGGCACTGAAGCTTTCTTT. It translates to CASSTPGGTEAFF. This sequence joins TRBV6-5 and TRBJ1-1, with 7 bases aligning to TRBD1. The CDR3 spans 13 residues. J lost 4 bases, V lost 5 bases, and 4 bases had no gene match. Germline loops: CDR1 MNHEY, CDR2 SVGAGI.

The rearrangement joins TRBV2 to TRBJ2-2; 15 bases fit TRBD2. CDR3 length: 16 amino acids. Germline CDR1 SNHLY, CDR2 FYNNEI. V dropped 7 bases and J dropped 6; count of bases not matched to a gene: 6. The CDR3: CASMRTSGGAAGELFF. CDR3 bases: TGTGCCAGCATGAGGACTAGCGGGGGGGCGGCCGGGGAGCTGTTTTTT.

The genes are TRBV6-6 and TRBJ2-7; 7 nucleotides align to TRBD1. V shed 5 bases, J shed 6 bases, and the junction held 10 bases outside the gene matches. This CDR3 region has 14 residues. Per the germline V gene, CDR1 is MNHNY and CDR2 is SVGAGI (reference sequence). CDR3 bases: TGTGCCAGCAGTCAACAGGGGAGCTTCATCGAGCAGTACTTC. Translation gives CASSQQGSFIEQYF.

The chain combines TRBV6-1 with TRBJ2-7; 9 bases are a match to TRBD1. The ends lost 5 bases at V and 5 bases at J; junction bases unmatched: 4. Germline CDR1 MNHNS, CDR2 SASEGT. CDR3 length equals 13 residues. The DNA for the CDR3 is TGTGCCAGCAGTATAAGGACAGGGGACGAGCAGTACGTC. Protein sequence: CASSIRTGDEQYV.